A single sample is the source of the 9 T cell receptor beta chains below, sequenced in a study of naive and memory T cell subsets. The beta constant-region primer was an equimolar mix of two oligonucleotides covering TRBC1 and TRBC2. Nested alpha and beta constant-region primers with the SP2 primer drove four PCR rounds on ligated cDNA. TCRdb itself ran the UMI-ligation and nested PCR reads through MiXCR, one entry per CDR3 protein. The data contain 120,000 or so distinct CDR3 sequences, roughly 32% of them singletons. The sample consisted of central memory CD4+ T cells from blood. The source of these receptors is a human donor in good health.

This clonotype has more than one count but fewer than ten. The gene calls are TRBV11-3 and TRBJ2-2; D is possibly TRBD2 (6 bases). Germline V lookup: CDR1 SGHNT, CDR2 YENEEA. V was shortened by 5 bases and J by 6 bases, with 13 bases between the two germline ends. CDR3 length: 14 residues. This CDR3 is CASSLRTNPGELFF. DNA of the CDR3: TGTGCCAGCAGCCTCCGGACTAATCCCGGGGAGCTGTTTTTT.

The V gene is TRBV28, the J gene TRBJ2-2; maybe TRBD1 (6 bases). Trimming took 3 bases from V and 9 from J, leaving 8 bases between them. This CDR3 contains 12 residues. The germline CDR1 and CDR2 sequences are MDHEN and SYDVKM. As DNA, the CDR3 is TGTGCCAGCAGTTTCGGGACAAGGGAGCTGTTTTTT. It is translated as CASSFGTRELFF.

The V call is TRBV20-1, the J call TRBJ2-5; tentatively, D is TRBD2 (7 bases). Germline assignment: CDR1 DFQATT and CDR2 SNEGSKA (reference sequence). V gave up 2 bases and J gave up 5 bases, with 9 bases separating them. The CDR3 covers 12 residues. As DNA, the CDR3 is TGCAGTGCTAGAAGGGGGGGGGAGACCCAGTACTTC. Encoded protein: CSARRGGETQYF.

This clonotype was detected only a few times. This chain uses TRBV10-3 with TRBJ2-3, with TRBD2 matching 10 bases. V was pared by 10 bases and J by 0 bases, with 16 bases of the junction left unmatched. CDR1 ENHRY and CDR2 SYGVKD come from the germline V gene. The CDR3 has 18 amino acids. CDR3 loop: CATASGRSSFTSTDTQYF. CDR3 coding DNA: TGTGCCACCGCTAGCGGGAGAAGTTCCTTTACTAGCACAGATACGCAGTATTTT.

This clonotype came up a few times. The genes are TRBV7-2 and TRBJ2-7; D is tentatively TRBD1 or TRBD2 (6 bases each). The V end lost 1 base, the J end lost 5 bases, and 9 bases lay between the germline ends. Germline V lookup: CDR1 SGHTA, CDR2 FQGNSA. This CDR3 contains 13 residues. Written as DNA, the CDR3 is TGTGCCAGCAGCTTAGTCGGGGGCAACGAGCAGTACTTC. This encodes CASSLVGGNEQYF.

In this sample, this clonotype turned up a few times. CDR3 sequence (DNA): TGCAGTGCTAGAGATCCAAATCGAAACAGGAGACGCTCTGGGGCCAACGTCCTGACTTTC. Amino acids: CSARDPNRNRRRSGANVLTF. J is TRBJ2-6 and V is TRBV20-1; D is possibly TRBD1 (5 bases). CDR1 and CDR2 (germline): DFQATT, SNEGSKA (reference sequence). The CDR3 sequence is 20 residues long. The V and J ends lost 0 bases and 0 bases respectively, with 21 bases between them.

The CDR3 DNA sequence: TGCAGTGCTAGAGATTTTACAGGCGCCTATAATTCACCCCTCCACTTT. Amino acids: CSARDFTGAYNSPLHF. The chain is built from TRBV20-1 and TRBJ1-6; perhaps TRBD1 as D (5 bases). V lost 0 bases and J 2 bases, leaving 11 bases between the germline ends. Germline lookup yields CDR1 DFQATT and CDR2 SNEGSKA (reference sequence). CDR3 length equals 16 residues.

The gene calls are TRBV6-5 and TRBJ2-1; D gene unclear. This CDR3 is 13 amino acids long. Germline CDR1 reads MNHEY; CDR2 reads SVGAGI. The ends were cut back, 6 bases at V and 7 bases at J, with 13 bases in the middle. The CDR3 loop reads CASRRPAVNEQFF. CDR3 DNA: TGTGCCAGCAGAAGGCCGGCGGTAAATGAGCAGTTCTTC.

This clonotype was found many times. The chain uses TRBV20-1 and TRBJ1-6; 10 bases line up with TRBD1. With 0 bases clipped from V and 7 bases from J, the junction kept 3 bases outside the gene matches. The germline V gene has CDR1 DFQATT and CDR2 SNEGSKA (reference sequence). The CDR3 has 15 amino acids. The CDR3 bases are TGCAGTGCTAGAGATCAGGGACAGGGGAATTCACCCCTCCACTTT. It encodes CSARDQGQGNSPLHF.